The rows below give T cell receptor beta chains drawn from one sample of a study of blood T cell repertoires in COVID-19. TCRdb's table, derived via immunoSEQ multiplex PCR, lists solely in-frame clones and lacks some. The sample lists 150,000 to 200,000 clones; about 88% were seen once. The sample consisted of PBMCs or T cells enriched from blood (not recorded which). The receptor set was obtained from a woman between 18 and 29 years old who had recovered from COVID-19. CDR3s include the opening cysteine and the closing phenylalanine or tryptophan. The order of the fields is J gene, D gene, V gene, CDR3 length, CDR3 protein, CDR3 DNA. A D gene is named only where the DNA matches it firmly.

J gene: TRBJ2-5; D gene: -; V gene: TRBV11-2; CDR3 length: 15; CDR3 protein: CASSLGGWGEETQYF; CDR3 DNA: TGTGCCAGCAGCTTAGGTGGGTGGGGAGAAGAGACCCAGTACTTC
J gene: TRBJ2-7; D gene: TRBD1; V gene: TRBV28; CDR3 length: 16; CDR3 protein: CASSLGEGQGLYEQYF; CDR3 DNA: TGTGCCAGCAGTTTAGGGGAGGGACAGGGTCTCTACGAGCAGTACTTC
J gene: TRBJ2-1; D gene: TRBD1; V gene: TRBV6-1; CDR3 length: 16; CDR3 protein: CASSGTPGGAYNEQFF; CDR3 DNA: TGTGCCAGCAGTGGAACCCCAGGGGGCGCGTACAATGAGCAGTTCTTC
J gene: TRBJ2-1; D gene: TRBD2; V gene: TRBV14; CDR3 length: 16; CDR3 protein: CASSQDSTSGDNEQFF; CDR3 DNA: TGTGCCAGCAGCCAAGATTCGACTAGCGGGGACAATGAGCAGTTCTTC
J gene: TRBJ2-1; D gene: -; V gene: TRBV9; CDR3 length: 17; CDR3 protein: CASSEAPLALGGNEQFF; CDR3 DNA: TGTGCCAGCAGCGAGGCCCCCCTAGCTCTAGGAGGCAATGAGCAGTTCTTC
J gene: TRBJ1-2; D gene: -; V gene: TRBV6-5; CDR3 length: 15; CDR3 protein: CASRRSSNSNYGYTF; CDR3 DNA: TGTGCCAGCAGAAGAAGCTCAAACTCTAACTATGGCTACACCTTC
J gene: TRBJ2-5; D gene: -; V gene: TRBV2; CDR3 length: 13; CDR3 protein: CASKDWIQETQYF; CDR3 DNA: TGTGCCAGCAAAGACTGGATCCAAGAGACCCAGTACTTC
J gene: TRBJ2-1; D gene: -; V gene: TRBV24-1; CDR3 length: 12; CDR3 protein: CATSDWGDEQFF; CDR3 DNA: TGTGCCACCAGTGATTGGGGGGATGAGCAGTTCTTC
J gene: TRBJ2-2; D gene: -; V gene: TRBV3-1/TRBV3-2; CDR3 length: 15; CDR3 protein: CASSQDKLPPGELFF; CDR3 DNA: TGTGCCAGCAGCCAAGATAAACTACCGCCCGGGGAGCTGTTTTTT
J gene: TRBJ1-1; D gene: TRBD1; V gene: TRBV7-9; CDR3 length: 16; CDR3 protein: CASSAASGQGITEAFF; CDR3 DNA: TGTGCCAGCAGCGCCGCTTCGGGACAGGGTATCACTGAAGCTTTCTTT